This T cell receptor (beta chain) was captured by sequencing in a study of CD8 T cells in ankylosing spondylitis. Study results and limitations: What appeared characteristic of ankylosing spondylitis blood was a TCR beta motif of eight highly homologous variants.

The germline V and J ends were trimmed by 4 bases and 3 bases, with 16 bases remaining between them. This CDR3 has 16 residues. This clonotype occurred many times. Its target is unknown. TCRdb itself ran the 5' RACE reads through MiXCR, one entry per CDR3 protein. The table lists approximately 540,000 distinct CDR3 sequences, more than 9.5% of them singletons. This rearrangement joins TRBV12-3 or TRBV12-4 to TRBJ2-1; D may be TRBD2 (5 bases). This TCR was recovered from a male donor with ankylosing spondylitis. Sequences were obtained from blood, either unsorted or a sorted T cell fraction (not recorded which). CDR3 in amino acids: CASSWSRSGYYNEQFF. The CDR3 DNA follows: TGTGCCAGCAGTTGGAGTAGAAGCGGATACTACAATGAGCAGTTCTTC.